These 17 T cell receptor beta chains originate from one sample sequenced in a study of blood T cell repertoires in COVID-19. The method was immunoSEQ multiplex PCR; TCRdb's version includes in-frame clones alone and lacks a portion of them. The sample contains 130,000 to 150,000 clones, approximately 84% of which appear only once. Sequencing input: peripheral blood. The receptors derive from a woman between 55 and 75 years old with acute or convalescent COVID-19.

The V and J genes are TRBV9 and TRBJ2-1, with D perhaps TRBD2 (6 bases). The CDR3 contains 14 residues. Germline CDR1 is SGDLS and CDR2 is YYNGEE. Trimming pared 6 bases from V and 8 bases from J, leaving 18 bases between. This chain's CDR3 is CASTPAGLVYEQFF. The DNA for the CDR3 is TGTGCCAGCACCCCCGCGGGGCTAGTGTATGAGCAGTTCTTC.

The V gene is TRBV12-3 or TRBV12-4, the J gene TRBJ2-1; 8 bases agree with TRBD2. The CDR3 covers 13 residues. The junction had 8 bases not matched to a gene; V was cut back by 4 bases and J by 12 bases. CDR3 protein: CASSSVSGVGQFF. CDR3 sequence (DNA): TGTGCCAGCAGTTCTGTTAGCGGGGTTGGGCAGTTCTTC.

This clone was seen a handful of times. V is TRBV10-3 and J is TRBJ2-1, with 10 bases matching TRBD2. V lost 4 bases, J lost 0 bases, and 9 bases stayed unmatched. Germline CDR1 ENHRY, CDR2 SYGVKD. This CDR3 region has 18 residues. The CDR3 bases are TGTGCCATCAGTGTTCCTATAGCGGGAGGCGGCTCCTACAATGAGCAGTTCTTC. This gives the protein CAISVPIAGGGSYNEQFF.

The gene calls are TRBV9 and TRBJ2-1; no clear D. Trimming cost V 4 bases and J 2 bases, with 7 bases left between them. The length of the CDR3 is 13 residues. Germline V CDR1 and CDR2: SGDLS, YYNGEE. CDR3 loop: CASSRSPYNEQFF. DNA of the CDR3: TGTGCCAGCAGCCGGTCCCCCTACAATGAGCAGTTCTTC. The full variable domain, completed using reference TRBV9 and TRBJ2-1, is DSGVTQTPKHLITATGQRVTLRCSPRSGDLSVYWYQQSLDQGLQFLIQYYNGEERAKGNILERFSAQQFPDLHSELNLSSLELGDSALYFCASSRSPYNEQFFGPGTRLTVL.

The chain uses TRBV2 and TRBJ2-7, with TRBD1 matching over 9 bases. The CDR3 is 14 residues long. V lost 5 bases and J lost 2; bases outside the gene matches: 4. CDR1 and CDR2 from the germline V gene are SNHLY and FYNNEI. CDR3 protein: CASSRDRGAYEQYF. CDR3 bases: TGTGCCAGCAGTCGAGACAGGGGGGCCTACGAGCAGTACTTC.

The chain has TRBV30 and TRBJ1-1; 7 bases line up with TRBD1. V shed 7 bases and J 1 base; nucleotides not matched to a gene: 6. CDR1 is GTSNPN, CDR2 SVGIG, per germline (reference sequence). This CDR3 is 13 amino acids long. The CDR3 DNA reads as TGTGCCTTCAAAAGGACAGGGAACACTGAAGCTTTCTTT. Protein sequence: CAFKRTGNTEAFF.

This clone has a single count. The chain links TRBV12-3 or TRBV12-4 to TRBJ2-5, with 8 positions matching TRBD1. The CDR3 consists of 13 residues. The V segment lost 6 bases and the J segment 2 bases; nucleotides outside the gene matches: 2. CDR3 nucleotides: TGTGCCAGCAGCCGACAGGGGCAAGAGACCCAGTACTTC. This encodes CASSRQGQETQYF.

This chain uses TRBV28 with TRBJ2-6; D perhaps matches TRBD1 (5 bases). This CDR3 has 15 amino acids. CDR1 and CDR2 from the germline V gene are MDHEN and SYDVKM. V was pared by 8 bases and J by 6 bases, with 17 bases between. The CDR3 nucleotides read TGTGCCAGCGACAGCTCGAGTTGGGAGGCCAACGTCCTGACTTTC. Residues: CASDSSSWEANVLTF.

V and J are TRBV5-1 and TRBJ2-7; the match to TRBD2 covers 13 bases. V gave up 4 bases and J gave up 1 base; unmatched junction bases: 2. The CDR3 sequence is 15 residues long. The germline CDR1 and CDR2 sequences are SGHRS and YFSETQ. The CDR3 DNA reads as TGCGCCAGCAGCAGGACTAGCGGGGGTTCCTACGAGCAGTACTTC. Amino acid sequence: CASSRTSGGSYEQYF. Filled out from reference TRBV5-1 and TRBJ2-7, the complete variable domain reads KAGVTQTPRYLIKTRGQQVTLSCSPISGHRSVSWYQQTPGQGLQFLFEYFSETQRNKGNFPGRFSGRQFSNSRSEMNVSTLELGDSALYLCASSRTSGGSYEQYFGPGTRLTVT.

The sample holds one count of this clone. DNA of the CDR3: TGTGCCCCTTTAGATGGGGGGGATGGCTACACCTTC. Translation gives CAPLDGGDGYTF. The genes are TRBV24-1 and TRBJ1-2; possible D gene TRBD1, 5 bases. This CDR3 is built from 12 residues. The germline V gene encodes CDR1 KGHDR and CDR2 SFDVKD. V gave up 12 bases and J gave up 6 bases, with 16 bases separating them.

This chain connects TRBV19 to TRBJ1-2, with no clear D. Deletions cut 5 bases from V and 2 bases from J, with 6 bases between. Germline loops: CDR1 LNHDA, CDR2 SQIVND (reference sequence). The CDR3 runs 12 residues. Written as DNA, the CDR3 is TGTGCCAGTAGTCCGGGGAACTATGGCTACACCTTC. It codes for CASSPGNYGYTF. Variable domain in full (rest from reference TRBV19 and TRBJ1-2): DGGITQSPKYLFRKEGQNVTLSCEQNLNHDAMYWYRQDPGQGLRLIYYSQIVNDFQKGDIAEGYSVSREKKESFPLTVTSAQKNPTAFYLCASSPGNYGYTFGSGTRLTVV.

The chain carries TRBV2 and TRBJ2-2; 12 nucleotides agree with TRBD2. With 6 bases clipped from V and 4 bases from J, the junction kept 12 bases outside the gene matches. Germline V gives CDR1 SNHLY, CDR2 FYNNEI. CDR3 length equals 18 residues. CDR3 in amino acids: CASRASGRASYPTGELFF. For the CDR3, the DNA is TGTGCCAGCAGAGCTAGCGGGAGGGCCTCCTACCCCACCGGGGAGCTGTTTTTT. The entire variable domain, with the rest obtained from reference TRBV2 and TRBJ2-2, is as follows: EPEVTQTPSHQVTQMGQEVILRCVPISNHLYFYWYRQILGQKVEFLVSFYNNEISEKSEIFDDQFSVERPDGSNFTLKIRSTKLEDSAMYFCASRASGRASYPTGELFFGEGSRLTVL.

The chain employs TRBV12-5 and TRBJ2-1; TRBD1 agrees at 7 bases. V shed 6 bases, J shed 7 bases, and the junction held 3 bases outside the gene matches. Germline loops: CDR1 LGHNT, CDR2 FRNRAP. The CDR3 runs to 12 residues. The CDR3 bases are TGTGCTAGTGGGACAGGGCTGAATGAGCAGTTCTTC. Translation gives CASGTGLNEQFF.

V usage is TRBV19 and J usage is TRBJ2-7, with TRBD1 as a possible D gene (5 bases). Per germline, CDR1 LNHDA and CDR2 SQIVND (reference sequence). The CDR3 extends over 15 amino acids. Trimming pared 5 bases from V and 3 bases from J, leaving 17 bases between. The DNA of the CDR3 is TGTGCCAGTAGTCTCCTCGCAGGGAAGAACTACGAGCAGTACTTC. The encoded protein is CASSLLAGKNYEQYF. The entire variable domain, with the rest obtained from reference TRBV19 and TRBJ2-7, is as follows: DGGITQSPKYLFRKEGQNVTLSCEQNLNHDAMYWYRQDPGQGLRLIYYSQIVNDFQKGDIAEGYSVSREKKESFPLTVTSAQKNPTAFYLCASSLLAGKNYEQYFGPGTRLTVT.

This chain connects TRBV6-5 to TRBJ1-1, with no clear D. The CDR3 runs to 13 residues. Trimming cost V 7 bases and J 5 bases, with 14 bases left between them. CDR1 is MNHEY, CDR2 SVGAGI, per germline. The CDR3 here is CASTTGAGTEAFF. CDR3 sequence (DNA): TGTGCCAGCACAACGGGTGCGGGTACTGAAGCTTTCTTT.

CDR3 loop: CATNTGGRRNIQYF. The CDR3 DNA is TGTGCCACCAATACAGGGGGCCGGCGGAACATTCAGTACTTC. V and J are TRBV15 and TRBJ2-4; 9 bases match TRBD1. The CDR3 is 14 residues long. In germline, CDR1 is LNHNV, CDR2 YYDKDF (reference sequence). After removal of 7 bases from V and 7 bases from J, the junction contained 8 bases not matched to a gene.

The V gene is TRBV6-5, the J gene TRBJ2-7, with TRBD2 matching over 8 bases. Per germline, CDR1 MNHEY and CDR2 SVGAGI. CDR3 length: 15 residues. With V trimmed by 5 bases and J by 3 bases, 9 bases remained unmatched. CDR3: CASSQSTSVYYEQYF. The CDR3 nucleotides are TGTGCCAGCAGTCAGTCGACTAGCGTGTACTACGAGCAGTACTTC.